This T cell receptor beta chain was recovered during a study of blood T cells in healthy people across ages (dated by TCRdb to between 2014 and 2017). Study-level background: In model experiments, template switching captured roughly one uniquely barcoded TCR beta cDNA molecule for every two T cells. To track age-related changes in TCR beta repertoire diversity, the study relied on deep sequencing normalized with unique cDNA molecular identifiers. The donors were divided into four age groups: young (average approximately 15 years), middle-aged (under 40), aged (under 70) and long-lived (more than 75). The study analyzed two additional independent replicas of 1 million unique cDNA reads from the same blood draw for two donors, one aged 18 to 29 and one aged 80 or older.

The library was produced with 5' RACE. For sequencing, an Illumina HiSeq 2500 was employed. A second PCR of about 6 to 12 cycles was run with a J-beta primer mix and a sample-barcoded 5' primer. A unique molecular identifier was introduced onto each TCR beta cDNA molecule by a template-switch 5' adaptor carrying 12 random nucleotides. Each sample yielded at least 2.5 million CDR3-containing paired-end reads. First-strand cDNA synthesis was performed from all RNA using the Mint cDNA synthesis kit, with priming by a TRBC-specific oligonucleotide. Following uracil-DNA glycosylase treatment, all cDNA underwent a first 18-cycle PCR with the universal primers M1SS and BC2_uni_R. The published analysis was carried out like this. For normalization, 1 million high-quality reads were randomly selected from each sample, with every read carrying a distinct molecular identifier. Instead of being binned into consensus sequences, reads that shared molecular identifiers were thrown out. MiTCR, run with a Q25 quality threshold and the strictest error-elimination algorithm, handled CDR3 identification, clonotype clustering and error correction. A nonparametric unseen species model with Euler transformation was used to estimate a lower bound on total TCR beta diversity. Through fastp at Q25 and MiXCR, TCRdb rebuilt clones from the public reads, retaining in-frame beta chains. Rows matching on CDR3 protein sequence are summarized as one entry with the most common DNA and genes. Here the V and J calls rest on TCRdb's processing, not on the authors' analysis. Here the sample has hundreds of thousands of distinct CDR3 sequences; around 24% occur a single time. Just over 8.5% of the sample goes to the ten largest clones.

As for this clonotype: The specificity of this receptor is unknown. Within one base of it there is no much larger clone, and no base qualities were kept.

Donors were a few dozen systemically healthy Caucasian individuals from Russia aged roughly 6 to 95 years. Each donor gave around 9.5 milliliters of peripheral blood, collected into EDTA-treated Vacutainer tubes. PBMCs were isolated by Ficoll-Paque density-gradient centrifugation, with at least 7 million obtained per sample. Trizol reagent was used to extract total RNA from PBMCs, with at least 6 micrograms per sample. For every donor, an aliquot of PBMCs went through flow cytometry to measure the percentages of naive CD45RAhigh/CD27high T cells. What the work shows at the level of the full study, not this receptor alone: The long-lived group showed more naive CD4+ T cells, fewer expanded clones and increased TCR diversity than the aged group, suggesting age selection. Conclusive comparison of naive and antigen-experienced compartments was prevented by the profiling of bulk unsorted PBMCs. Observed TCR beta diversity per million T cells fell roughly linearly with age, and a significant reduction was already apparent by age around 40. Donor CMV infection status was unknown, potentially confounding age-related changes in expanded clonotypes. Estimates of total diversity based on one million sequenced T cells were regarded as lower bounds and as underestimates. The percentage of naive T cells measured by flow cytometry correlated strongly with observed TCR beta diversity.

The germline V gene encodes CDR1 LNHDA and CDR2 SQIVND (reference sequence). From V the trimming removes 5 bases and from J it removes 3 bases, while the gene matches leave 13 bases of the junction unaccounted for. Reading from cysteine to phenylalanine, the CDR3 counts 17 amino acids. This entry keeps only the CDR3 DNA: 51 bases, framed from base 1. The same data also contributed to another study, on T cells of mothers and their children. That second publication adds: The donors were nine systemically healthy Caucasian individuals, made up of three mothers and their six children. cDNA synthesis used all of the extracted RNA, with around 1.6 ug of RNA in each 15 ul reaction. In the second PCR, sample barcodes and 2-4 random nucleotides were introduced via the M1S primer. Over 9 million TCR beta CDR3 reads were obtained for each mother, and some 3 million reads were obtained for each child. Thymic selection similarly shapes TCR recombination output in related and unrelated pairs, with minor effect from inherited differences. Normalized repertoire overlap was always slightly but never significantly higher in related than unrelated mother-child pairs. With a sensitivity of approximately 100 clones per million clonotypes, no persistent microchimeric T cell clones were detected. In the study, deep NGS was used to compare the TCR beta repertoires of mothers and children, and features distinguishing related mother-child pairs from unrelated individuals were sought. Mothers averaged about 37 +/- 4 years of age and children averaged about 10 +/- 4 years. After adapter ligation with NEBNext reagents, the libraries were sequenced on Illumina HiSeq 2000 with 100+100 nt paired-end reads. To prevent cross-contamination, the mother and child libraries were prepared one month apart and sequenced in separate runs. Each donor had between about 450,000 and 2,200,000 distinct TCR beta clonotypes identified. Naive TCR beta clonotypes were estimated from low-frequency clonotypes matched to each donor's FACS-determined naive share, without sorting.

Here the chain combines TRBV19 and TRBJ2-7; 10 bases in the junction line up with TRBD2. Sequenced sample: blood. The receptor comes from a boy between 10 and 17 years old in good health. The CDR3 amino acid sequence is: CASSASGGLAGVYEQYF. The nucleotide sequence reads as follows: TGTGCCAGTAGTGCATCTGGGGGGCTAGCGGGAGTCTACGAGCAGTACTTC.